The 28 T cell receptor beta chains reported below all come from one sample, sequenced in a study of T cell changes during pregnancy in multiple sclerosis. Clones were sequenced by immunoSEQ multiplex PCR, and TCRdb holds only the in-frame ones, with some missing. The table lists more than 35,000 clones, around 89% of them singletons, with around 5.6% in the top ten. The material was CD8+ T cells from peripheral blood mononuclear cells, obtained after pregnancy. These receptors were taken from a female donor in good health, enrolled as a control in a pregnancy study.

The chain employs TRBV11-3 and TRBJ2-1; the D gene is possibly TRBD1 (6 bases). This CDR3 spans 14 amino acids. V lost 3 bases, J lost 4 bases, and 10 bases lay in between. Germline values: CDR1 SGHNT, CDR2 YENEEA. The CDR3 DNA sequence: TGTGCCAGCAGCTTCTCCGGACAGTACAATGAGCAGTTCTTC. It specifies CASSFSGQYNEQFF. Complete variable domain (other parts from reference TRBV11-3 and TRBJ2-1): EAGVVQSPRYKIIEKKQPVAFWCNPISGHNTLYWYLQNLGQGPELLIRYENEEAVDDSQLPKDRFSAERLKGVDSTLKIQPAELGDSAVYLCASSFSGQYNEQFFGPGTRLTVL.

This clone was detected only once. V gene TRBV4-2 combines with J gene TRBJ2-3; 9 bases fit TRBD2. CDR1 LGHNA and CDR2 YNFKEQ come from the germline V gene. Losses at the gene ends were 4 bases for V and 0 bases for J; bases not matched to a gene: 5. This CDR3 region has 16 residues. The CDR3 is CASSPPLAGSTDTQYF. Written as DNA, the CDR3 is TGTGCCAGCAGCCCACCGCTAGCGGGGAGCACAGATACGCAGTATTTT.

The chain links TRBV5-1 to TRBJ2-1; D is uncertain. CDR3 size: 15 residues. From germline, CDR1 is SGHRS and CDR2 YFSETQ. With 5 bases removed from V and 0 bases from J, the gap between germline ends came to 12 bases. CDR3 protein: CASRPKLSSYNEQFF. CDR3 in DNA: TGCGCCAGCAGGCCCAAGTTGAGCTCCTACAATGAGCAGTTCTTC.

The chain carries TRBV7-3 and TRBJ2-1; D gene uncertain. Germline V lookup: CDR1 SGHTA, CDR2 FQGTGA. Trimming shortened V by 5 bases and J by 9 bases, and 14 bases separated the two germline ends. The CDR3 contains 13 residues. In nucleotides, the CDR3 is TGTGCCAGCAGCCTCCTCACAGAGAGTGAGCAGTTCTTC. Translating it yields CASSLLTESEQFF.

This sequence joins TRBV10-3 and TRBJ1-6; 8 bases are a match to TRBD1. The CDR3 totals 15 residues. V dropped 3 bases and J dropped 10; count of bases not matched to a gene: 8. CDR1 ENHRY and CDR2 SYGVKD come from the germline V gene. CDR3 sequence (DNA): TGTGCCATCAGTGACGGACAGGGTTTAAGGTCACCCCTCCACTTT. It translates to CAISDGQGLRSPLHF.

The genes are TRBV6-4 and TRBJ2-1; D is uncertain. CDR3 size: 13 residues. The germline V gene encodes CDR1 MRHNA and CDR2 SNTAGT. The germline V and J ends were trimmed by 0 bases and 7 bases, with 7 bases remaining between them. In DNA form, the CDR3 reads TGTGCCAGCAGTGACTCGGGCTATAATGAGCAGTTCTTC. Its protein is CASSDSGYNEQFF.

V and J are TRBV7-3 and TRBJ2-7; D gene unclear. The CDR3 is made up of 13 amino acids. The germline V and J ends were trimmed by 5 bases and 3 bases, with 11 bases remaining between them. Germline V gives CDR1 SGHTA, CDR2 FQGTGA. CDR3 in amino acids: CASSHRGDYEQYF. Written as DNA, the CDR3 is TGTGCCAGCAGCCACCGAGGCGACTACGAGCAGTACTTC.

The chain combines TRBV7-2 with TRBJ1-3, with 7 bases that match TRBD1. Trimming at V came to 3 bases and at J to 6 bases, leaving 2 bases not matched to a gene. Germline V lookup: CDR1 SGHTA, CDR2 FQGNSA. This CDR3 has 13 residues. This CDR3 reads CASSLEGANTIYF. Here the CDR3 DNA reads TGTGCCAGCAGCTTGGAGGGGGCAAACACCATATATTTT.

This chain uses TRBV7-2 with TRBJ1-4, with a tentative D call TRBD1 (5 bases). CDR1 SGHTA and CDR2 FQGNSA come from the germline V gene. The V gene lost 5 bases and the J gene lost 7 bases, with 20 bases spanning the gap. This CDR3 has 16 residues. The CDR3 region has the DNA TGTGCCAGCAGCCAAGGGGTCGCTACGGGGGGTGAAAAACTGTTTTTT. It translates to CASSQGVATGGEKLFF. Full variable domain (remainder filled in from reference TRBV7-2 and TRBJ1-4): GAGVSQSPSNKVTEKGKDVELRCDPISGHTALYWYRQSLGQGLEFLIYFQGNSAPDKSGLPSDRFSAERTGGSVSTLTIQRTQQEDSAVYLCASSQGVATGGEKLFFGSGTQLSVL.

This chain links TRBV5-4 with TRBJ1-1, with D tentatively TRBD1 (5 bases). V was pared by 3 bases and J by 1 base, with 7 bases between. CDR1 SGHNT and CDR2 YYREEE come from the germline V gene (reference sequence). The CDR3 has 13 amino acids. The CDR3 sequence: CASSSTGNTEAFF. In DNA, the CDR3 is TGTGCCAGCAGCTCAACAGGGAACACTGAAGCTTTCTTT.

The rearrangement joins TRBV19 to TRBJ2-5; possible D gene TRBD1, 7 bases. The germline CDR1 and CDR2 sequences are LNHDA and SQIVND (reference sequence). Trimming shortened V by 6 bases and J by 6 bases, and 11 bases separated the two germline ends. The CDR3 is made up of 12 amino acids. CDR3 DNA: TGTGCCAGTAGCCCAGGGGGGAAGACCCAGTACTTC. Protein sequence: CASSPGGKTQYF. The variable domain in full, with the rest retrieved from reference TRBV19 and TRBJ2-5, is DGGITQSPKYLFRKEGQNVTLSCEQNLNHDAMYWYRQDPGQGLRLIYYSQIVNDFQKGDIAEGYSVSREKKESFPLTVTSAQKNPTAFYLCASSPGGKTQYFGPGTRLLVL.

The chain is built from TRBV7-9 and TRBJ2-1; D is perhaps TRBD2 (6 bases). V was trimmed by 1 base and J by 10 bases, leaving 17 bases between them. The CDR3 loop spans 15 amino acids. The germline CDR1 and CDR2 sequences are SEHNR and FQNEAQ (reference sequence). CDR3 bases: TGTGCCAGCAGCTTAGGCCGGGAGTTAGAAAGGGAGCAGTTCTTC. It yields the protein CASSLGRELEREQFF.

The chain links TRBV27 to TRBJ2-4, with a weak D call TRBD1 (7 bases). The length of the CDR3 is 14 residues. Trimming stripped 5 bases from V and 6 bases from J, with 14 bases between. Germline CDR1 is MNHEY and CDR2 is SMNVEV (reference sequence). This CDR3 reads CASSPGGTINIQYF. The CDR3 DNA sequence: TGTGCCAGCAGTCCAGGGGGGACAATAAACATTCAGTACTTC.

This clone was found a few times. J is TRBJ2-7 and V is TRBV6-6; maybe TRBD2 (6 bases). The CDR3 contains 14 residues. Trimming stripped 5 bases from V and 0 bases from J, with 11 bases between. The germline gives CDR1 MNHNY, CDR2 SVGAGI (reference sequence). CDR3 nucleotides: TGTGCCAGCAGTACGGGGGAGAGCTCCTACGAGCAGTACTTC. Translated: CASSTGESSYEQYF.

The rearrangement links TRBV7-3 to TRBJ2-7, with a tentative D call TRBD2 (5 bases). Germline loops: CDR1 SGHTA, CDR2 FQGTGA. The CDR3 length is 13 residues. Trimming took off 2 bases at V and 6 bases at J, with 11 bases between the two ends. This CDR3 is CASSLLVSGEQYF. The CDR3, as DNA: TGTGCCAGCAGCTTACTGGTCAGCGGCGAGCAGTACTTC.

This rearrangement joins TRBV7-2 to TRBJ2-7; TRBD1 matches 7 bases. CDR1 and CDR2 (germline): SGHTA, FQGNSA. Trimming removed 8 bases from V and 2 bases from J; junction bases left unmatched: 3. The CDR3 length is 12 residues. CDR3: CASQGDTYEQYF. CDR3 in DNA: TGTGCCAGCCAGGGGGATACCTACGAGCAGTACTTC.

V usage is TRBV28 and J usage is TRBJ2-5; 7 positions match TRBD1. V lost 3 bases, J lost 5 bases, and 9 bases stayed unmatched. In germline, CDR1 is MDHEN, CDR2 SYDVKM. The CDR3 loop spans 15 amino acids. The CDR3 sequence is CASSFRQGGQETQYF. The CDR3 DNA reads as TGTGCCAGCAGTTTCCGACAGGGTGGCCAGGAGACCCAGTACTTC. Full variable domain (missing parts from reference TRBV28 and TRBJ2-5): DVKVTQSSRYLVKRTGEKVFLECVQDMDHENMFWYRQDPGLGLRLIYFSYDVKMKEKGDIPEGYSVSREKKERFSLILESASTNQTSMYLCASSFRQGGQETQYFGPGTRLLVL.

The V gene is TRBV30, the J gene TRBJ2-3, with TRBD2 matching over 8 bases. The V segment lost 5 bases and the J segment 6 bases; nucleotides outside the gene matches: 7. Germline-derived CDR1 and CDR2 are GTSNPN and SVGIG (reference sequence). CDR3 length: 13 amino acids. CDR3 coding DNA: TGTGCCTGGTCCGGACTAGCATCCGATACGCAGTATTTT. Translated: CAWSGLASDTQYF.

The chain is built from TRBV15 and TRBJ2-1; D is ambiguous. The germline V gene has CDR1 LNHNV and CDR2 YYDKDF (reference sequence). V lost 5 bases, J lost 5 bases, and 19 bases lay in between. The CDR3 runs to 16 residues. CDR3 in amino acids: CATSSNPGSAHNEQFF. DNA for the CDR3: TGTGCCACCAGCTCAAATCCAGGTAGTGCCCACAATGAGCAGTTCTTC.

The rearrangement joins TRBV7-9 to TRBJ1-4, with 10 bases fitting TRBD1. V was pared by 6 bases and J by 8 bases, with 15 bases of the junction left unmatched. Germline values: CDR1 SEHNR, CDR2 FQNEAQ (reference sequence). The CDR3 is 17 amino acids. The CDR3 region has the DNA TGTGCCAGCAGAGCCGCCGGACAGGGGGTCGCGGGGGAAAAACTGTTTTTT. This gives the protein CASRAAGQGVAGEKLFF.

This clone has more than one count but fewer than ten. This chain uses TRBV4-3 with TRBJ1-1, with D possibly TRBD1 on 6 matching bases. Trimming stripped 4 bases from V and 0 bases from J, with 12 bases between. CDR1 and CDR2 (germline): LGHNA, YSLEER. CDR3 length equals 15 residues. The CDR3 loop is CASSPTRGLNTEAFF. Written as DNA, the CDR3 is TGCGCCAGCAGCCCCACTAGGGGGTTGAACACTGAAGCTTTCTTT.

The chain carries TRBV28 and TRBJ1-1; D is undetermined. Germline V gene sequence: CDR1 MDHEN, CDR2 SYDVKM. This CDR3 spans 12 amino acids. V was shortened by 10 bases and J by 1 base, with 10 bases between the two germline ends. The CDR3 spells CATHAGNTEAFF. CDR3 sequence (DNA): TGTGCCACCCACGCAGGGAACACTGAAGCTTTCTTT.

The rearrangement joins TRBV4-2 to TRBJ1-1; unclear D gene. Germline values: CDR1 LGHNA, CDR2 YNFKEQ. This CDR3 is built from 16 residues. V was clipped by 0 bases and J by 7 bases, with 18 bases between them. The CDR3 sequence: CASSQDLAGQQLEAFF. DNA for the CDR3: TGTGCCAGCAGCCAAGATCTAGCCGGGCAGCAGCTTGAAGCTTTCTTT.

The chain joins TRBV7-8 to TRBJ1-3; perhaps TRBD1 as D (5 bases). Germline CDR1 SGHVS, CDR2 FQNEAQ. There are 14 residues in the CDR3. Between the trimmed V and J ends, which lost 0 bases and 4 bases, there was a span of 7 bases. CDR3 protein: CASSLAGVGNTIYF. CDR3 DNA: TGTGCCAGCAGCTTAGCAGGGGTCGGAAACACCATATATTTT. The whole variable domain, filled in from reference TRBV7-8 and TRBJ1-3, reads GAGVSQSPRYKVAKRGQDVALRCDPISGHVSLFWYQQALGQGPEFLTYFQNEAQLDKSGLPSDRFFAERPEGSVSTLKIQRTQQEDSAVYLCASSLAGVGNTIYFGEGSWLTVV.

J is TRBJ1-2 and V is TRBV6-4; TRBD1 matches 9 bases. There are 17 residues in the CDR3. CDR1 MRHNA and CDR2 SNTAGT come from the germline V gene. V lost 3 bases, J lost 3 bases, and 11 bases stayed unmatched. CDR3 nucleotide sequence: TGTGCCAGCAGTGAGGGACCGGGACAGGGCGCTTACTATGGCTACACCTTC. Its translation: CASSEGPGQGAYYGYTF.

The chain couples TRBV12-5 to TRBJ1-2, with 7 bases identical to TRBD1. Germline V gene lookup returns CDR1 LGHNT and CDR2 FRNRAP. The ends lost 0 bases at V and 8 bases at J; junction bases unmatched: 3. The CDR3 consists of 13 residues. CDR3 protein: CASGLVQGKGYTF. Here the CDR3 DNA reads TGTGCTAGTGGTTTGGTACAGGGGAAAGGCTACACCTTC.

This clone was detected only once. This chain links TRBV5-1 with TRBJ1-4; the D gene is possibly TRBD1 (5 bases). Germline V lookup: CDR1 SGHRS, CDR2 YFSETQ. The CDR3 totals 15 residues. Trimming stripped 1 base from V and 7 bases from J, with 14 bases between. The CDR3 coding sequence is TGCGCCAGCAGCTTGTCGTCCTCTCAGGGTGAAAAACTGTTTTTT. Amino acid sequence: CASSLSSSQGEKLFF.

The chain is built from TRBV7-9 and TRBJ2-5, with 11 bases fitting TRBD2. Looked up from germline, CDR1 is SEHNR and CDR2 is FQNEAQ (reference sequence). The CDR3 contains 18 residues. J was trimmed by 3 bases and V by 7 bases; bases with no gene match: 16. CDR3 sequence (DNA): TGTGCCAGCACCCCGACCCGGACTAGCGGGCCCAGGGAAGAGACCCAGTACTTC. Protein product: CASTPTRTSGPREETQYF.